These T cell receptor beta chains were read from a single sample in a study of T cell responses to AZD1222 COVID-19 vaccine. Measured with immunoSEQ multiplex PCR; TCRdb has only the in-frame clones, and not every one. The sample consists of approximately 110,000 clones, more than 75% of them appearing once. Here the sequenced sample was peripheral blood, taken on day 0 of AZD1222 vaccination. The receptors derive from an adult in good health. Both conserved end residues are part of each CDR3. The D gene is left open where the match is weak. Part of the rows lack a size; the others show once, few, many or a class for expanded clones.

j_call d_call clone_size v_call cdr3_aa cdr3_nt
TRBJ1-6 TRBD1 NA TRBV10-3 CAISEDRGNSPLHF TGTGCCATCAGTGAGGACAGGGGTAATTCACCCCTCCACTTT
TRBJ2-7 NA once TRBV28 CASSLLEPYEQYF TGTGCCAGCAGTTTACTGGAGCCGTACGAGCAGTACTTC
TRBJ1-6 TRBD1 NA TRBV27 CASSRLTGNSPLHF TGTGCCAGCAGTCGACTGACAGGGAACTCACCCCTCCACTTT
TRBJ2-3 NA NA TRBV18 CASSPFSPDTQYF TGTGCCAGCTCACCCTTTTCACCAGATACGCAGTATTTT
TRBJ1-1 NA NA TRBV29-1 CSVEPQGNTEAFF TGCAGCGTTGAACCCCAGGGTAACACTGAAGCTTTCTTT
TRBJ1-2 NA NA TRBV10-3 CAISTRGNYGYTF TGTGCCATCAGTACCAGGGGTAACTATGGCTACACCTTC
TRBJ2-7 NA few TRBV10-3 CAISEQGYEQYF TGTGCCATCAGTGAGCAGGGCTACGAGCAGTACTTC
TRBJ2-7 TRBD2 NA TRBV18 CASSPQREPSYEQYF TGTGCCAGCTCACCACAGCGGGAACCATCCTACGAGCAGTACTTC
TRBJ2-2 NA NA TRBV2 CASCRQANTGELFF TGTGCCAGCTGCAGACAGGCAAACACCGGGGAGCTGTTTTTT
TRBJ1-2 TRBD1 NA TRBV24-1 CATSDGTEIYGYTF TGTGCCACCAGTGACGGGACAGAGATCTATGGCTACACCTTC
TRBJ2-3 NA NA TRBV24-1 CATSDLLRGADTQYF TGTGCCACCAGTGATTTGCTCAGGGGAGCAGATACGCAGTATTTT
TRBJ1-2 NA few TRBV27 CASSLRSVNYGYTF TGTGCCAGCAGTTTGCGGTCAGTTAACTATGGCTACACCTTC
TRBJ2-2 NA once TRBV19 CASTGFVTDGLFF TGTGCCAGTACCGGCTTTGTCACTGATGGGCTGTTTTTT
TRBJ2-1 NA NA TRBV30 CAWSHAWGEQFF TGTGCCTGGAGTCACGCCTGGGGTGAGCAGTTCTTC